This is a list of T cell receptor beta chains from one sample in a study of blood T cell repertoires in COVID-19. Here immunoSEQ multiplex PCR was the method, and the copy in TCRdb shows in-frame clones only, minus some. The table shows approximately 300,000 clones, with roughly 89% occurring only once. Sequencing was performed on peripheral blood. The receptors here all came from a woman aged 30 to 39 with COVID-19, enrolled during active disease. Both conserved end residues are part of each CDR3. D genes are given only for firm matches. Some rows have no size entry. The others give once, few or many, or a class for an expanded clone.

abundance: -
d_gene: -
j_gene: TRBJ1-2
v_gene: TRBV7-9
CDR3nt: TGTGCCAGCAGCCAAGGGCCGCGGGGGAGTGGCTACACCTTC
CDR3aa: CASSQGPRGSGYTF

abundance: -
d_gene: TRBD1
j_gene: TRBJ1-2
v_gene: TRBV29-1
CDR3nt: TGCAGCGCAGGGACAGGGGATAGCTATGGCTACACCTTC
CDR3aa: CSAGTGDSYGYTF

abundance: once
d_gene: -
j_gene: TRBJ2-2
v_gene: TRBV3-1/TRBV3-2
CDR3nt: TGTGCCAGCAGCCAAGATCGGCTAGTAGTTGGGGAGCTGTTTTTT
CDR3aa: CASSQDRLVVGELFF

abundance: -
d_gene: -
j_gene: TRBJ2-1
v_gene: TRBV4-3
CDR3nt: TGCGCCAGCAGCCAATTCGCCTACAATGAGCAGTTCTTC
CDR3aa: CASSQFAYNEQFF

abundance: -
d_gene: TRBD1
j_gene: TRBJ1-1
v_gene: TRBV29-1
CDR3nt: TGCAGCGTTGATCAGGGGGGTTACACTGAAGCTTTCTTT
CDR3aa: CSVDQGGYTEAFF

abundance: -
d_gene: -
j_gene: TRBJ2-5
v_gene: TRBV3-1/TRBV3-2
CDR3nt: TGTGCCAGCAGCCAAGATATGGCTAGCCGGGAGACCCAGTACTTC
CDR3aa: CASSQDMASRETQYF

abundance: -
d_gene: -
j_gene: TRBJ2-3
v_gene: TRBV19
CDR3nt: TGTGCCAGTAGTATAGATGCGTGGACAGATACGCAGTATTTT
CDR3aa: CASSIDAWTDTQYF

abundance: -
d_gene: TRBD1
j_gene: TRBJ2-7
v_gene: TRBV6-6
CDR3nt: TGTGCCAGCAGTTACTCGACAGGGAACTACGAGCAGTACTTC
CDR3aa: CASSYSTGNYEQYF

abundance: -
d_gene: -
j_gene: TRBJ2-1
v_gene: TRBV11-2
CDR3nt: TGTGCCAGCAGCTTAGGGGCAGGGGCGGAAGAGCAGTTCTTC
CDR3aa: CASSLGAGAEEQFF

abundance: few
d_gene: -
j_gene: TRBJ1-6
v_gene: TRBV5-1
CDR3nt: TGCGCCAGCAGCTTAGACAGGAAGAATTCACCCCTCCACTTT
CDR3aa: CASSLDRKNSPLHF

abundance: -
d_gene: -
j_gene: TRBJ1-1
v_gene: TRBV6-1
CDR3nt: TGTGCCAGCAGTGAACGCAGGTCGCCTGAAGCTTTCTTT
CDR3aa: CASSERRSPEAFF

abundance: -
d_gene: -
j_gene: TRBJ2-2
v_gene: TRBV29-1
CDR3nt: TGCAGCGTTGACTCCGGGGAACTCACCGGGGAGCTGTTTTTT
CDR3aa: CSVDSGELTGELFF

abundance: -
d_gene: -
j_gene: TRBJ1-5
v_gene: TRBV24-1
CDR3nt: TGTGCCACCAGTCCCACAGGGTGGGGGAAGCCCCAGCATTTT
CDR3aa: CATSPTGWGKPQHF

abundance: -
d_gene: -
j_gene: TRBJ1-5
v_gene: TRBV7-9
CDR3nt: TGTGCCAGCAGCTTTGCAGGGGATCAGCCCCAGCATTTT
CDR3aa: CASSFAGDQPQHF

abundance: -
d_gene: -
j_gene: TRBJ1-2
v_gene: TRBV7-2
CDR3nt: TGTGCCAGCAGCCCGTACGCCGGCACCATCACTATTAACTATGGCTACACCTTC
CDR3aa: CASSPYAGTITINYGYTF

abundance: -
d_gene: -
j_gene: TRBJ2-2
v_gene: TRBV6-5
CDR3nt: TGTGCCACCCTGAGCGGGGAGCTGTTTTTT
CDR3aa: CATLSGELFF

abundance: once
d_gene: -
j_gene: TRBJ1-2
v_gene: TRBV4-1
CDR3nt: TGCGCCAGCAGCCAAGTTGCCGGGTTTGAGGGCTACACCTTC
CDR3aa: CASSQVAGFEGYTF

abundance: -
d_gene: -
j_gene: TRBJ2-3
v_gene: TRBV5-4
CDR3nt: TGTGCCAGCAGCTTGGGACGGGGAACAGATACGCAGTATTTT
CDR3aa: CASSLGRGTDTQYF

abundance: -
d_gene: -
j_gene: TRBJ1-2
v_gene: TRBV11-2
CDR3nt: TGTGCCAGCAGCTTTAGGGGCCCGAACTATGGCTACACCTTC
CDR3aa: CASSFRGPNYGYTF

abundance: -
d_gene: TRBD1
j_gene: TRBJ2-3
v_gene: TRBV7-2
CDR3nt: TGTGCCAGCAGGACCACAGGGGGTCGCACAGATACGCAGTATTTT
CDR3aa: CASRTTGGRTDTQYF

abundance: -
d_gene: -
j_gene: TRBJ2-7
v_gene: TRBV21-1
CDR3nt: TGTGCCAGCAGCAAAGGGCGCAGGGGCCCCGGGGGGGAGCAGTACTTC
CDR3aa: CASSKGRRGPGGEQYF

abundance: -
d_gene: TRBD1
j_gene: TRBJ1-5
v_gene: TRBV28
CDR3nt: TGTGCCAGCAGCCCTGGACAGGACAATCAGCCCCAGCATTTT
CDR3aa: CASSPGQDNQPQHF

abundance: -
d_gene: -
j_gene: TRBJ1-5
v_gene: TRBV2
CDR3nt: TGTGCCAGCAGTGATCAGGGACTTAATCTTAATCAGCCCCAGCATTTT
CDR3aa: CASSDQGLNLNQPQHF

abundance: -
d_gene: -
j_gene: TRBJ1-6
v_gene: TRBV6-5
CDR3nt: TGTGCCAGCAGTTACCGGGGAAGGAATTCACCCCTCCACTTT
CDR3aa: CASSYRGRNSPLHF

abundance: -
d_gene: -
j_gene: TRBJ1-6
v_gene: TRBV3-1/TRBV3-2
CDR3nt: TGTGCCAGCAGCCGAGCGTCCTATAATTCACCCCTCCACTTT
CDR3aa: CASSRASYNSPLHF

abundance: -
d_gene: TRBD2
j_gene: TRBJ2-5
v_gene: TRBV2
CDR3nt: TGTGCCAGCAGTGAAAAGCGGGATAGTTGGGGGGGGGAGACCCAGTACTTC
CDR3aa: CASSEKRDSWGGETQYF

abundance: -
d_gene: -
j_gene: TRBJ1-3
v_gene: TRBV9
CDR3nt: TGTGCCAGCAGCGTAGTGGAGGTACAAGGCTCTGGAAACACCATATATTTT
CDR3aa: CASSVVEVQGSGNTIYF

abundance: once
d_gene: -
j_gene: TRBJ1-6
v_gene: TRBV6-1
CDR3nt: TGTGCCAGCAGTGAAAAGCAATCCTATAATTCACCCCTCCACTTT
CDR3aa: CASSEKQSYNSPLHF

abundance: once
d_gene: -
j_gene: TRBJ1-1
v_gene: TRBV19
CDR3nt: TGTGCCAGTAGTATAGGCGTCGGAGCTTTCTTT
CDR3aa: CASSIGVGAFF

abundance: -
d_gene: -
j_gene: TRBJ1-5
v_gene: TRBV5-5
CDR3nt: TGTGCCAGCAGCTCCTTACAGGGTGGCAATCAGCCCCAGCATTTT
CDR3aa: CASSSLQGGNQPQHF

abundance: -
d_gene: -
j_gene: TRBJ1-3
v_gene: TRBV19
CDR3nt: TGTGCCAGTAGTATGGTTCCGAGCTCTGGAAACACCATATATTTT
CDR3aa: CASSMVPSSGNTIYF

abundance: -
d_gene: TRBD1
j_gene: TRBJ1-4
v_gene: TRBV7-6
CDR3nt: TGTGCCAGCAGCAGCCCACCGACCGGGACAGGGAATGAAAAACTGTTTTTT
CDR3aa: CASSSPPTGTGNEKLFF